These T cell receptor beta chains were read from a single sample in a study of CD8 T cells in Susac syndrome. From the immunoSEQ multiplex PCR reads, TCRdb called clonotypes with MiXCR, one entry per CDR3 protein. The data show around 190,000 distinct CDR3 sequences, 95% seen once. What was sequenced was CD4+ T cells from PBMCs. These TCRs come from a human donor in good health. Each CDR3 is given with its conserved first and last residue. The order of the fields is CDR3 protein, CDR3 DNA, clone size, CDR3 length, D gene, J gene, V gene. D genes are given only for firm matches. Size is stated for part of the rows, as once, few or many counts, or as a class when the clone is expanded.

CDR3: CASSPGLWDRLNNEQFF
DNA: TGTGCCAGCAGCCCCGGCCTATGGGATAGATTGAACAATGAGCAGTTCTTC
size: .
length: 17
D: .
J: TRBJ2-1
V: TRBV9

CDR3: CASSQTPDRDQPQHF
DNA: TGTGCCAGCAGCCAAACCCCCGACAGGGATCAGCCCCAGCATTTT
size: .
length: 15
D: TRBD1
J: TRBJ1-5
V: TRBV3-1

CDR3: CASSQDTFRFYEQYF
DNA: TGCGCCAGCAGCCAAGATACTTTTCGGTTCTACGAGCAGTACTTC
size: .
length: 15
D: .
J: TRBJ2-7
V: TRBV4-3

CDR3: CASSQDLRNEQFF
DNA: TGTGCCAGCAGCCAAGATTTGCGGAATGAGCAGTTCTTC
size: .
length: 13
D: .
J: TRBJ2-1
V: TRBV4-2

CDR3: CASSEGQGENYEQYF
DNA: TGTGCCAGCAGTGAAGGACAGGGGGAGAACTACGAGCAGTACTTC
size: .
length: 15
D: TRBD1
J: TRBJ2-7
V: TRBV2

CDR3: CASSPTGTGGSDYGYTF
DNA: TGCGCCAGCAGCCCCACCGGGACAGGGGGCAGCGACTATGGCTACACCTTC
size: .
length: 17
D: TRBD1
J: TRBJ1-2
V: TRBV4-1

CDR3: CASSQGLVSSGANVLTF
DNA: TGTGCCAGCAGCCAAGGACTAGTGTCTTCTGGGGCCAACGTCCTGACTTTC
size: .
length: 17
D: .
J: TRBJ2-6
V: TRBV3-1

CDR3: CASSLRLAHEQFF
DNA: TGTGCCAGCAGCCTCCGACTAGCTCACGAGCAGTTCTTC
size: once
length: 13
D: TRBD2
J: TRBJ2-1
V: TRBV3-1

CDR3: CANSLSTHEQFF
DNA: TGTGCCAACAGCCTAAGTACTCATGAGCAGTTCTTC
size: .
length: 12
D: .
J: TRBJ2-1
V: TRBV3-1

CDR3: CASSHNRAGANVLTF
DNA: TGTGCCAGCAGCCATAACAGGGCTGGGGCCAACGTCCTGACTTTC
size: .
length: 15
D: .
J: TRBJ2-6
V: TRBV3-1

CDR3: CASSTGGNTIYF
DNA: TGTGCCAGCAGTACCGGTGGAAACACCATATATTTT
size: .
length: 12
D: .
J: TRBJ1-3
V: TRBV6-5

CDR3: CASSLGGTANYEQYF
DNA: TGTGCCAGCAGCTTAGGGGGGACAGCTAACTACGAGCAGTACTTC
size: few
length: 15
D: TRBD1
J: TRBJ2-7
V: TRBV7-2

CDR3: CASSPQTGQQETQYF
DNA: TGTGCCAGCTCACCTCAAACGGGACAGCAAGAGACCCAGTACTTC
size: .
length: 15
D: TRBD1
J: TRBJ2-5
V: TRBV18

CDR3: CSAPGPGDEQFF
DNA: TGCAGTGCTCCAGGACCGGGCGATGAGCAGTTCTTC
size: once
length: 12
D: .
J: TRBJ2-1
V: TRBV20-1

CDR3: CASSGGTGPTYEQYF
DNA: TGTGCCAGCAGCGGCGGGACAGGGCCTACCTACGAGCAGTACTTC
size: .
length: 15
D: TRBD1
J: TRBJ2-7
V: TRBV5-6

CDR3: CSARRGGDEQFF
DNA: TGCAGTGCTAGACGAGGAGGCGATGAGCAGTTCTTC
size: once
length: 12
D: .
J: TRBJ2-1
V: TRBV20-1

CDR3: CASVPAGNNEQFF
DNA: TGTGCCAGCGTCCCCGCTGGGAACAATGAGCAGTTCTTC
size: .
length: 13
D: .
J: TRBJ2-1
V: TRBV2

CDR3: CASSRDSKIGYTF
DNA: TGTGCCAGCTCCCGGGACAGTAAAATTGGCTACACCTTC
size: .
length: 13
D: TRBD1
J: TRBJ1-2
V: TRBV9

CDR3: CAWNRGAEAFF
DNA: TGTGCCTGGAACAGGGGGGCTGAAGCTTTCTTT
size: .
length: 11
D: TRBD1
J: TRBJ1-1
V: TRBV30

CDR3: CASHLQSNTEAFF
DNA: TGTGCCAGCCACTTACAGAGTAACACTGAAGCTTTCTTT
size: .
length: 13
D: .
J: TRBJ1-1
V: TRBV18

CDR3: CSVEVGAIRETQYF
DNA: TGCAGCGTTGAAGTGGGGGCGATCCGAGAGACCCAGTACTTC
size: .
length: 14
D: .
J: TRBJ2-5
V: TRBV29-1

CDR3: CSVPGLMNTEAFF
DNA: TGCAGCGTCCCGGGACTGATGAACACTGAAGCTTTCTTT
size: .
length: 13
D: .
J: TRBJ1-1
V: TRBV29-1

CDR3: CSVVGPANQPQHF
DNA: TGCAGCGTTGTGGGTCCGGCCAATCAGCCCCAGCATTTT
size: .
length: 13
D: .
J: TRBJ1-5
V: TRBV29-1

CDR3: CSVGKGGIGGRETQYF
DNA: TGCAGCGTTGGCAAAGGCGGGATCGGTGGTCGAGAGACCCAGTACTTC
size: .
length: 16
D: .
J: TRBJ2-5
V: TRBV29-1

CDR3: CASTRPRCPWHTDTQYF
DNA: TGCGCCAGCACGAGACCTCGATGTCCGTGGCACACAGATACGCAGTATTTT
size: .
length: 17
D: .
J: TRBJ2-3
V: TRBV23-1

CDR3: CASSFRSRLVDEQFF
DNA: TGTGCCAGCAGTTTTAGGTCCCGTTTGGTCGATGAGCAGTTCTTC
size: .
length: 15
D: .
J: TRBJ2-1
V: TRBV28

CDR3: CSASPDRLTTEAFF
DNA: TGCAGTGCTAGTCCGGACAGACTAACGACTGAAGCTTTCTTT
size: .
length: 14
D: .
J: TRBJ1-1
V: TRBV20-1

CDR3: CASGRQDGQETQYF
DNA: TGTGCCAGCGGTCGACAGGATGGCCAAGAGACCCAGTACTTC
size: .
length: 14
D: .
J: TRBJ2-5
V: TRBV25-1

CDR3: CASSETQVGLTQHF
DNA: TGTGCCAGCAGTGAAACACAGGTCGGATTAACCCAGCATTTT
size: .
length: 14
D: .
J: TRBJ1-5
V: TRBV6-1

CDR3: CASGQALLAKNIQYF
DNA: TGTGCCTCCGGACAGGCACTTCTAGCCAAAAACATTCAGTACTTC
size: .
length: 15
D: .
J: TRBJ2-4
V: TRBV21-1

CDR3: CASSVGQGTFYNEQFF
DNA: TGTGCCAGCAGCGTAGGTCAAGGGACCTTCTACAATGAGCAGTTCTTC
size: .
length: 16
D: .
J: TRBJ2-1
V: TRBV9

CDR3: CASSLRATRPQHF
DNA: TGTGCCAGCAGCTTACGGGCGACGAGGCCCCAGCATTTT
size: .
length: 13
D: .
J: TRBJ1-5
V: TRBV7-8

CDR3: CSARLRPNQPQHF
DNA: TGCAGTGCTAGACTGAGACCTAATCAGCCCCAGCATTTT
size: .
length: 13
D: .
J: TRBJ1-5
V: TRBV20-1

CDR3: CSVGQGTQYF
DNA: TGCAGCGTTGGGCAGGGCACGCAGTATTTT
size: .
length: 10
D: .
J: TRBJ2-3
V: TRBV29-1

CDR3: CASSFGTSYNEQFF
DNA: TGTGCCAGCAGTTTCGGGACTTCCTACAATGAGCAGTTCTTC
size: .
length: 14
D: .
J: TRBJ2-1
V: TRBV12-3/TRBV12-4

CDR3: CASSIAGRQNEQFF
DNA: TGTGCCAGCAGCATAGCGGGGAGGCAGAATGAGCAGTTCTTC
size: .
length: 14
D: TRBD2
J: TRBJ2-1
V: TRBV3-1

CDR3: CASSPGPSRGDEQFF
DNA: TGTGCCAGCAGTCCGGGCCCGTCCCGAGGCGATGAGCAGTTCTTC
size: .
length: 15
D: .
J: TRBJ2-1
V: TRBV6-5

CDR3: CASSVERQGWTEAFF
DNA: TGTGCCAGCAGCGTAGAGAGACAGGGGTGGACTGAAGCTTTCTTT
size: .
length: 15
D: TRBD1
J: TRBJ1-1
V: TRBV9

CDR3: CASRSHGTGSGETQYF
DNA: TGTGCCAGCAGATCCCATGGGACAGGCTCTGGTGAGACCCAGTACTTC
size: .
length: 16
D: TRBD1
J: TRBJ2-5
V: TRBV6-2/TRBV6-3

CDR3: CASSQGSGTGASPLHF
DNA: TGTGCCAGCAGCCAAGGTTCAGGGACAGGGGCCTCACCCCTCCACTTT
size: .
length: 16
D: TRBD1
J: TRBJ1-6
V: TRBV3-1

CDR3: CASSHLGIIGREGGGHLYNEQFF
DNA: TGCGCCAGCAGCCATCTGGGGATCATAGGGCGGGAGGGAGGCGGACACTTGTACAATGAGCAGTTCTTC
size: .
length: 23
D: TRBD2
J: TRBJ2-1
V: TRBV4-1

CDR3: CASSLGSNNEQFF
DNA: TGTGCCAGCAGTTTAGGGTCCAACAATGAGCAGTTCTTC
size: .
length: 13
D: .
J: TRBJ2-1
V: TRBV28

CDR3: CASSYGGNEQFF
DNA: TGTGCCAGCAGTTACGGTGGGAATGAGCAGTTCTTC
size: once
length: 12
D: .
J: TRBJ2-1
V: TRBV6-5

CDR3: CASSSEMNTEAFF
DNA: TGTGCCAGCAGTTCAGAGATGAACACTGAAGCTTTCTTT
size: .
length: 13
D: .
J: TRBJ1-1
V: TRBV6-4